This T cell receptor (beta chain) emerged from a study of CD8 T cells in Susac syndrome. Whole-study findings and limits: The study conceded that relatively few individuals underwent its TCR sequencing and HLA analysis.

TCR beta sequencing was performed on blood CD8+ and CD4+ T cells. Controls matched for age and sex were healthy donors. Negative isolation was used for CD8+ and CD4+ T cells and FACS enrichment for TEMRA cells. The CDR3 length is 14 residues. Trimming cost V 4 bases and J 1 base, with 11 bases left between them. Germline values: CDR1 SGHDT, CDR2 YYEEEE. This clonotype was recorded once. Its antigen is not identified. The authors reverse transcribed roughly 0.5 to 1 ug RNA with random hexamers. TCRdb redid the calling of the immunoSEQ multiplex PCR reads with MiXCR, one entry per CDR3 protein. Seen here are about 120,000 distinct CDR3 sequences, about 90% observed once, and the top ten hold about 0.15%.

This clonotype was obtained from a human donor in good health. Sample: CD4+ T cells from PBMCs. This chain uses TRBV5-6 with TRBJ2-5, with D tentatively TRBD1 or TRBD2 (5 bases each). DNA for the CDR3: TGTGCCAGCAGCAAGACGGGGACCCAAGAGACCCAGTACTTC. It specifies CASSKTGTQETQYF.